Listed here is a single T cell receptor (beta chain). Trimming removed 6 bases from V and 9 bases from J; junction bases left unmatched: 14. The V gene's germline CDR1 is WNHNN and CDR2 SYGVQD (reference sequence). The CDR3 covers 14 residues. The PCR contained 60 Vbeta and 13 Jbeta primers. Some clones are missing from TCRdb's copy, which holds only in-frame ones; the method was immunoSEQ multiplex PCR. The data show 100,000 to 150,000 clones, with 70% to 85% seen just once and around 3% held by the top ten. This sample was taken from a study of cytomegalovirus exposure and HLA in healthy donors. The chain employs TRBV10-1 and TRBJ2-7; TRBD1 matches 7 bases. Source material: PBMCs. The TCR originated in a boy between 2 and 10 years old in good health and CMV-seronegative. CDR3 amino acids: CASRRTGYYVGQYF. The CDR3 nucleotides are TGCGCCAGCAGGCGGACAGGATACTACGTAGGGCAGTACTTC.